This entry lists 8 T cell receptor beta chains sequenced from one sample in a study of T cells in Graves' hyperthyroidism and ophthalmopathy. RNA transcripts gave rise to amplified TCR beta CDR3 regions. First-round RT-PCR with HTBI primers amplified the TCR CDR3 region. TCRdb reprocessed the multiplex PCR reads with MiXCR, giving one entry per CDR3 protein. The data contain 550,000 to 800,000 distinct CDR3 sequences, roughly 17% of them singletons. Sequenced material: blood. These receptors were collected from a man between 45 and 60 years old with Graves' hyperthyroidism.

This clonotype came up many times. The rearrangement joins TRBV28 to TRBJ2-1, with TRBD2 matching over 7 bases. The CDR3 is 15 amino acids. The germline V gene has CDR1 MDHEN and CDR2 SYDVKM. The ends lost 6 bases at V and 1 base at J; junction bases unmatched: 6. CDR3: CASRGLADSYNEQFF. CDR3 nucleotides: TGTGCCAGCAGGGGGCTAGCGGATTCCTACAATGAGCAGTTCTTC.

This clonotype was counted many times. The genes are TRBV28 and TRBJ1-2; TRBD1 agrees at 9 bases. This CDR3 comprises 13 residues. V was clipped by 6 bases and J by 3 bases; unmatched bases: 2. Per germline, CDR1 MDHEN and CDR2 SYDVKM. The CDR3 here is CASRGTGHYGYTF. In nucleotides, the CDR3 is TGTGCCAGCAGGGGGACAGGGCACTATGGCTACACCTTC.

The chain recombines TRBV11-2 with TRBJ2-2, with D possibly being TRBD1 (6 bases). The CDR3 is 15 residues long. Trimming removed 5 bases at V and 5 bases at J, with 15 bases between. Germline CDR1 is SGHAT and CDR2 is FQNNGV. CDR3 residues: CASSHRDKTTGELFF. CDR3 DNA: TGTGCCAGCAGCCACCGGGACAAGACGACCGGGGAGCTGTTTTTT. Full variable domain (remainder filled in from reference TRBV11-2 and TRBJ2-2): EAGVAQSPRYKIIEKRQSVAFWCNPISGHATLYWYQQILGQGPKLLIQFQNNGVVDDSQLPKDRFSAERLKGVDSTLKIQPAKLEDSAVYLCASSHRDKTTGELFFGEGSRLTVL.

Turning to this clonotype: Possible read error: a much larger clone is one base away. V gene TRBV30 combines with J gene TRBJ2-3; D is unresolved. The CDR3 has 14 amino acids. Germline CDR1 is GTSNPN and CDR2 is SVGIG (reference sequence). The CDR3 spells CAWSVPLRTDAQYF. The CDR3 DNA reads TGTGCCTGGAGTGTACCACTACGCACAGATGCGCAGTATTTT.

This clonotype showed up many times. The chain is built from TRBV11-2 and TRBJ2-7, with D possibly TRBD2 on 6 matching bases. Deletions cut 0 bases from V and 1 base from J, with 10 bases between. This CDR3 is 15 amino acids long. Germline V gene lookup returns CDR1 SGHAT and CDR2 FQNNGV. The CDR3 loop reads CASSLDWRDSYEQYF. The DNA for the CDR3 is TGTGCCAGCAGCTTAGATTGGCGGGATTCCTACGAGCAGTACTTC.

The chain is built from TRBV18 and TRBJ1-5, with 8 bases lining up with TRBD1. The CDR3 consists of 15 residues. The germline CDR1 and CDR2 sequences are KGHSH and LQKENI. With 2 bases clipped from V and 7 bases from J, the junction kept 7 bases outside the gene matches. In nucleotides, the CDR3 is TGTGCCAGCTCACCATTCCAGGGGGCGGACCAGCCCCAGCATTTT. It codes for CASSPFQGADQPQHF.

This clonotype was counted between two and nine times. The chain carries TRBV6-2 or TRBV6-3 and TRBJ1-5; no clear D gene. The CDR3 consists of 13 residues. CDR1 and CDR2 from the germline V gene are MNHEY and SVGEGT. Trimming stripped 2 bases from V and 9 bases from J, with 11 bases between. As DNA, the CDR3 is TGTGCCAGCAGTTACGATACACGAATGCCCCAGCATTTT. This gives the protein CASSYDTRMPQHF.

This chain links TRBV15 with TRBJ2-3; 10 nucleotides agree with TRBD2. J gave up 3 bases and V 6 bases, and 6 bases lay outside the gene matches. The CDR3 extends over 15 amino acids. CDR1 LNHNV and CDR2 YYDKDF come from the germline V gene (reference sequence). The CDR3 sequence: CATSILAGETDTQYF. CDR3 sequence (DNA): TGTGCCACCAGTATCCTAGCGGGAGAAACAGATACGCAGTATTTT.